This TCR beta chain was obtained from a study of T-cell reconstitution after alpha-beta-depleted transplantation in children. Study results and caveats: By about two months after transplant, alpha-beta T cells reportedly arose from several hundred graft clones that had expanded.

In this sample, this clonotype turned up many times. Its antigen is still unknown. As it was prepared, the TCRbeta library received unique molecular identifiers. From the PCR reads, TCRdb called clonotypes with MiXCR, one entry per CDR3 protein. The sample includes over 150,000 distinct CDR3 sequences, about 6.6% seen only once; the top ten take about 5.5%. The source of this sequence is a boy aged 2 to 10 with acute lymphoblastic leukemia, due to receive a stem cell transplant. Sequencing used PBMCs, obtained before TCRalphabeta/CD19-depleted stem cell transplant.

The CDR3 DNA follows: TGCAGTGCTAGAGTGGGAAACGGGGAGCTGTTTTTT. Translated: CSARVGNGELFF. The chain uses TRBV20-1 and TRBJ2-2; D gene ambiguous. Germline V CDR1 and CDR2: DFQATT, SNEGSKA (reference sequence). This CDR3 contains 12 residues. V gave up 1 base and J gave up 7 bases, with 7 bases separating them.